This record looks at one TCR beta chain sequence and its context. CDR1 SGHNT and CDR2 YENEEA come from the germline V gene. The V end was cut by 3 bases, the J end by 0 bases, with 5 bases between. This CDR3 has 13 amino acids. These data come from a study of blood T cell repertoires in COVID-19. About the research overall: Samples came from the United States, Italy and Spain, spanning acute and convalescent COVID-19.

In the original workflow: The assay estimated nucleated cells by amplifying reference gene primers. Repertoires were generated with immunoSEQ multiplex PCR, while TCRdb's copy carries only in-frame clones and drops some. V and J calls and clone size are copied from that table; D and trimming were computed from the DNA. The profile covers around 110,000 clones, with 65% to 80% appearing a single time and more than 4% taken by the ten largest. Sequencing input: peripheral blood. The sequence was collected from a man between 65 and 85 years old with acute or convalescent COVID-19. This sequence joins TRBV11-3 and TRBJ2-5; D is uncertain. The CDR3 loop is CASSFGYQETQYF. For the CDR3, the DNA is TGTGCCAGCAGCTTTGGCTACCAAGAGACCCAGTACTTC.